The 10 T cell receptor beta chains below were found in one sample sequenced in a study of human T cells and chemical hapten exposure. One entry per CDR3 protein, called by TCRdb with MiXCR from the RACE reads. Among about 13,000 distinct CDR3 sequences, about a sixth were seen once, and the ten largest hold about 6.8%. Regarding time point: patch test 1, 2 weeks after DPC sensitization. As to treatment: therapeutic diphenylcyclopropenone sensitization with weekly scalp DPC. Here the sequenced sample was whole blood, taken in connection with sensitization to the hapten diphenylcyclopropenone (DPC). Every receptor here comes from a woman in her 30s with alopecia areata. Some clones in this sample may be carry-over from other donors' samples.

This clonotype is termed medium-sized. The chain employs TRBV20-1 and TRBJ1-4, with unresolved D. CDR1 and CDR2 (germline): DFQATT, SNEGSKA (reference sequence). V shed 0 bases and J shed 5 bases, with 10 bases lying between them. This CDR3 is 14 amino acids long. The CDR3 nucleotides are TGCAGTGCTAGAGATCAAGAGAGCAATGAAAAACTGTTTTTT. Amino acids: CSARDQESNEKLFF.

J is TRBJ1-5 and V is TRBV10-3, with a weak D call TRBD1 (6 bases). Germline V lookup: CDR1 ENHRY, CDR2 SYGVKD. This CDR3 contains 15 residues. Deletions cut 2 bases from V and 7 bases from J, with 15 bases between. As DNA, the CDR3 is TGTGCCATCAGTGAGCAACAGGGCCCGAAGCAGCCCCAGCATTTT. It yields the protein CAISEQQGPKQPQHF.

This clonotype was counted many times. J is TRBJ2-4 and V is TRBV15; 8 bases are shared with TRBD1. The CDR3 has 19 residues. CDR1 LNHNV and CDR2 YYDKDF come from the germline V gene (reference sequence). The J segment lost 1 base and the V segment lost 1 base, leaving 12 bases of the junction unmatched. This CDR3 is CATSRVLSSGGFAKNIQYF. The CDR3 nucleotides read TGTGCCACCAGCAGAGTGCTTTCATCAGGGGGCTTTGCCAAAAACATTCAGTACTTC.

By share of the sample, this clonotype is medium-sized. V is TRBV9 and J is TRBJ2-2; the D is unclear. Germline CDR1 SGDLS, CDR2 YYNGEE. Trimming pared 0 bases from V and 1 base from J, leaving 7 bases between. CDR3 size: 15 residues. CDR3 region: CASSVGHLNTGELFF. The CDR3 DNA sequence: TGTGCCAGCAGCGTAGGTCACCTGAACACCGGGGAGCTGTTTTTT.

This clonotype was detected many times. The junction and the germline gene differ at one end; a read error may be behind it. This rearrangement joins TRBV5-5 to TRBJ2-1; D unclear. CDR3 length equals 11 residues. The germline CDR1 and CDR2 sequences are SGHKS and YYEKEE (reference sequence). The CDR3 loop is CVSSLENEQFF. DNA of the CDR3: TGTGTCAGCAGCTTGGAGAATGAGCAGTTCTTC.

This clonotype was recorded many times. V gene TRBV10-3 combines with J gene TRBJ2-1, with TRBD1 matching 8 bases. Germline assignment: CDR1 ENHRY and CDR2 SYGVKD. There are 19 residues in the CDR3. Losses at the gene ends were 6 bases for V and 8 bases for J; bases not matched to a gene: 24. CDR3 coding DNA: TGTGCCATCAGACCTTTAGTGGCAGGGGGCGCATCCCGGCGGGATGAGCAGTTCTTC. Residues: CAIRPLVAGGASRRDEQFF.

Many counts were recorded for this clonotype. CDR3 region: CASTEDSHNEQFF. CDR3 nucleotides: TGTGCCAGCACCGAGGACAGTCACAATGAGCAGTTCTTC. This chain connects TRBV27 to TRBJ2-1; TRBD1 is a possible D gene (6 bases). The CDR3 sequence is 13 residues long. Trimming stripped 7 bases from V and 5 bases from J, with 12 bases between. Germline CDR1 and CDR2: MNHEY and SMNVEV (reference sequence).

This sequence joins TRBV5-6 and TRBJ2-3; 8 nucleotides line up with TRBD1. Germline lookup yields CDR1 SGHDT and CDR2 YYEEEE. The CDR3 covers 15 residues. Trimming took 3 bases from V and 0 from J; bases not matched to a gene: 3. The CDR3 spells CASSWRTGSTDTQYF. The CDR3 DNA reads TGTGCCAGCAGCTGGAGGACAGGGAGCACAGATACGCAGTATTTT.

This clonotype counts as medium-sized (0.01 to 0.1%). The chain combines TRBV5-6 with TRBJ1-6; 7 bases agree with TRBD1. With 2 bases clipped from V and 9 bases from J, the junction kept 11 bases outside the gene matches. The CDR3 length is 16 residues. Germline CDR1 reads SGHDT; CDR2 reads YYEEEE. The CDR3 region is CASSLSRGSFSSPLHF. CDR3 coding DNA: TGTGCCAGCAGCTTATCCAGGGGGTCCTTTAGTTCACCCCTCCACTTT.

This clonotype rates as medium-sized (0.01 to 0.1%). The rearrangement uses TRBV4-1 and TRBJ2-1; 14 bases match TRBD2. The CDR3 runs 16 residues. Trimming took 1 base from V and 7 from J; bases not matched to a gene: 3. Germline loops: CDR1 MGHRA, CDR2 YSYEKL. The CDR3: CASSQGLAGGRNEQFF. The CDR3 DNA follows: TGCGCCAGCAGCCAAGGACTAGCGGGGGGGCGGAATGAGCAGTTCTTC.